In this sample, the clone carrying this T cell receptor beta chain turned up a few times. The CDR3 totals 13 residues. From germline, CDR1 is SGHTA and CDR2 FQGNSA. V trimming: 5 bases; J trimming: 4 bases; junction bases outside the gene matches: 4. One entry per CDR3 protein results from TCRdb running MiXCR on the RT-PCR reads. This table holds more than 600,000 distinct CDR3 sequences, 12% to 15% found once. Material for sequencing was memory CD4+ T cells from blood. This chain links TRBV7-2 with TRBJ1-2; 7 bases fit TRBD1. The clonotype originates from a female donor in good health, serving as a healthy control. The CDR3 DNA follows: TGTGCCAGCAGCGAGGGACAGCTCTATGGCTACACCTTC. It specifies CASSEGQLYGYTF.